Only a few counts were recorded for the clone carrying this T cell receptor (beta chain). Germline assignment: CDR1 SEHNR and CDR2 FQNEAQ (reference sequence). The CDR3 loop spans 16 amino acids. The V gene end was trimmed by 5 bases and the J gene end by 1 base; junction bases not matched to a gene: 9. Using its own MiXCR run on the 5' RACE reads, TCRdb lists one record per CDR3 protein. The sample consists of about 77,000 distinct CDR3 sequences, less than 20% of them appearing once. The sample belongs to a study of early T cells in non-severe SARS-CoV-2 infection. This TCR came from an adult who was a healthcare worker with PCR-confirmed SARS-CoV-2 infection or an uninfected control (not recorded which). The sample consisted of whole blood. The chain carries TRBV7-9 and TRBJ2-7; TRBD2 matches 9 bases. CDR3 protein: CASSDKKTSGSYEQYF. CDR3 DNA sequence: TGTGCCAGCAGCGACAAGAAGACTAGCGGATCCTACGAGCAGTACTTC.